This T cell receptor (beta chain) comes out of a study of cytotoxic CD8 clonotypes in ibrutinib-treated CLL (dated by TCRdb to the early 2020s). Notes on the research overall: The cohort was composed of 11 relapsed/refractory and roughly 16 treatment-naive patients; IGHV unmutated status was identified in some 17 patients. Of the approximately 86 participants in the trial, 20 to 30 had longitudinal samples available. Cryopreserved peripheral blood mononuclear cells were obtained prior to treatment, at the time of response, and at either disease progression or sustained remission. Response samples were taken after a median of around 13 months on treatment, ranging from about 6 to 36 months. Partial responses were observed in about 25 patients and complete responses in 2; after a median follow-up of roughly 62 months, remission was maintained in about 15 patients and progression was observed in 12. Samples averaged roughly 260,000 productive templates and more than 85,000 productive rearrangements. Patients were still on ibrutinib when every remission and progressive disease sample was collected. The paper as a whole reports these results and caveats: Clonality rose at ibrutinib response, remained stable during sustained remission, and dropped back toward baseline at progression. Lymph node repertoires were not examined, and the timing of sampling was not matched between patients in sustained remission and those whose disease progressed. Baseline clonality exceeded that of age-matched healthy donors and correlated strongly with circulating CD8+ T-cell counts. Public clonotypes were rare and either shrank or stayed stable during treatment, and the rise in clonality at ibrutinib response reflected expansion of private clonotypes.

This clone occurred many times. Its antigen is still unknown. It has no much larger one-base neighbor in the sample; base qualities were not kept. The time point label of this sample denotes: about twelve months on ibrutinib. For TCR beta library preparation, 1.5 to 2 micrograms of genomic DNA was extracted from cryopreserved PBMCs. Longitudinal blood samples from CLL patients receiving ibrutinib monotherapy were subjected to high-throughput TCR beta sequencing. The patients took part in an open-label, single-center phase 2 trial of ibrutinib monotherapy. Each clonotype received, on average, around 9.6x coverage in deep resolution sequencing performed on a MiSeq, where the target depth lay between 1 in 1 million and 1 in 200,000 T cells. TCR beta libraries were generated with the immunoSEQ hsTCRB Kit. Per the authors' processing: The data were analyzed with ImmunoSEQ Analyzer and ImmunoSEQ Data Assistant, and V, D and J gene assignments followed IMGT definitions. Clonality, which ranges from 0 to 1, was calculated as one minus the normalized Shannon entropy of productive rearrangement frequencies. Public clonotype analysis was restricted to overrepresented clonotypes comprising at least 0.05% of each patient's repertoire. Repertoires from some 13 age-matched healthy donors in immuneACCESS were used as clonality controls. The immuneACCESS repertoire file appears here via TCRdb, limited to in-frame rearrangements. These files lack a portion of the clones; in checked studies, under half of the deficit traces to unresolved V genes, and the cause of the others is not known. That table gives V, J and clone size, and the DNA gave D and trimming. The sample profile shows 45,000 to 50,000 clones; roughly 50% of them were found once. Roughly 33% of the sample goes to the ten largest clones.

The germline V and J ends show losses of 4 bases and 4 bases respectively, and no gene match explains 3 bases of the junction. The CDR3 numbers 14 residues from cysteine through phenylalanine. The DNA shown is the 42-base CDR3, in frame from base 1. In the germline V gene, CDR1 corresponds to MNHNS and CDR2 to SASEGT. The rearranged segments are TRBV6-1 and TRBJ1-5; 8 middle bases align to TRBD1. The sample in question was PBMCs, obtained after 12 months of ibrutinib treatment. The clonotype was recovered from a human donor with chronic lymphocytic leukemia. The DNA sequence reads TGTGCCAGCAGTGGTACAGGGGGTAATCAGCCCCAGCATTTT. Translated, it gives CASSGTGGNQPQHF.